Following are 8 T cell receptor beta chains from one sample sequenced in a study of T cell repertoires in cytomegalovirus infection. From the reads, TCRdb called clonotypes with MiXCR, one entry per CDR3 protein. The table lists about 180,000 distinct CDR3 sequences, roughly 17% of them singletons. Sequenced: CD8+ T cells from PBMCs. The receptors were sampled from a human donor in good health (CMV status not recorded). Some clones in this sample may be carry-over from other donors' samples.

The table lists this clonotype with many counts. The chain couples TRBV27 to TRBJ1-1, with unresolved D. This CDR3 is 13 amino acids long. V lost 6 bases, J lost 1 base, and 9 bases lay in between. Looked up from germline, CDR1 is MNHEY and CDR2 is SMNVEV (reference sequence). The CDR3 DNA sequence: TGTGCCAGCAGCTTGACCGCGAACACTGAAGCTTTCTTT. It specifies CASSLTANTEAFF.

There are a few counts of this clonotype. This rearrangement joins TRBV7-8 to TRBJ1-2, with 9 bases matching TRBD1. Trimming took 1 base from V and 6 from J; bases not matched to a gene: 12. CDR1 is SGHVS and CDR2 is FQNEAQ in the germline V gene. The CDR3 spans 17 residues. The CDR3 spells CASSLETGGREGDGYTF. DNA of the CDR3: TGTGCCAGCAGCTTAGAAACAGGGGGCCGGGAGGGGGATGGCTACACCTTC.

In this sample, this clonotype turned up a few times. V and J are TRBV9 and TRBJ1-5, with no clear D. CDR3 length equals 14 residues. CDR1 is SGDLS, CDR2 YYNGEE, per germline. V was shortened by 4 bases and J by 0 bases, with 8 bases between the two germline ends. The CDR3 reads CASSPHSSNQPQHF. CDR3 DNA sequence: TGTGCCAGCAGCCCTCACAGTAGCAATCAGCCCCAGCATTTT. Based on the CDR3 plus reference TRBV9 and TRBJ1-5, the full variable domain is DSGVTQTPKHLITATGQRVTLRCSPRSGDLSVYWYQQSLDQGLQFLIQYYNGEERAKGNILERFSAQQFPDLHSELNLSSLELGDSALYFCASSPHSSNQPQHFGDGTRLSIL.

The chain joins TRBV20-1 to TRBJ1-2; D gene unclear. Per germline, CDR1 DFQATT and CDR2 SNEGSKA (reference sequence). V was clipped by 3 bases and J by 2 bases, with 19 bases between them. This CDR3 region has 16 residues. CDR3 sequence (DNA): TGCAGTGCTAGGGACGGCTCCGGGCAGGAGAACTATGGCTACACCTTC. Its translation: CSARDGSGQENYGYTF.

The chain joins TRBV20-1 to TRBJ2-7; 7 bases are shared with TRBD1. J was trimmed by 2 bases and V by 0 bases; bases with no gene match: 7. The germline CDR1 and CDR2 sequences are DFQATT and SNEGSKA (reference sequence). This CDR3 spans 15 amino acids. The CDR3 protein is CSARESAGTAYEQYF. In nucleotides, the CDR3 is TGCAGTGCTAGAGAATCGGCAGGGACAGCCTACGAGCAGTACTTC.

A few counts support this clonotype. This chain joins TRBV7-9 and TRBJ2-7, with unresolved D. The germline V gene encodes CDR1 SEHNR and CDR2 FQNEAQ (reference sequence). V was trimmed by 5 bases and J by 7 bases, leaving 21 bases between them. The CDR3 loop spans 15 amino acids. The CDR3: CASSARTDPLKEQYF. The CDR3 coding sequence is TGTGCCAGCAGCGCCCGGACGGATCCCCTTAAGGAGCAGTACTTC.

This rearrangement joins TRBV6-1 to TRBJ1-3; tentative D call: TRBD1 (6 bases). This CDR3 comprises 15 residues. The germline gives CDR1 MNHNS, CDR2 SASEGT. Trimming cost V 5 bases and J 4 bases, with 15 bases left between them. The CDR3 nucleotides read TGTGCCAGCAGTTACCGCGGGGGCCGAGGAAACACCATATATTTT. It codes for CASSYRGGRGNTIYF.

J is TRBJ2-3 and V is TRBV29-1; D unresolved. The CDR3 has 11 residues. CDR1 is SQVTM, CDR2 ANQGSEA, per germline. The V end lost 4 bases, the J end lost 2 bases, and 4 bases lay between the germline ends. The CDR3 here is CSVVSTDTQYF. In DNA form, the CDR3 reads TGCAGCGTTGTATCCACAGATACGCAGTATTTT.